The next 9 T cell receptor beta chains were all read from a single sample in a study of T cells after yellow fever vaccination. TCRdb re-derived calls from the 5' RACE reads in MiXCR, one entry per CDR3 protein. This table has about 320,000 distinct CDR3 sequences, about 10% appearing once. The sample here was CD4+ T cells sorted from PBMCs, taken 45 days after the yellow fever booster vaccination. The receptors stem from a man in his late teens or twenties who received the YFV17D yellow fever vaccine.

This clonotype was recorded a few times. J is TRBJ1-5 and V is TRBV2; the D is unclear. Germline CDR1 reads SNHLY; CDR2 reads FYNNEI. The CDR3 extends over 16 amino acids. V was trimmed by 5 bases and J by 10 bases, leaving 24 bases between them. CDR3 sequence reads: CASSYNSPVDHRPQHF. CDR3 nucleotide sequence: TGTGCCAGCAGTTATAACTCCCCCGTGGATCATCGCCCCCAGCATTTT.

J is TRBJ1-1 and V is TRBV19; 9 nucleotides align to TRBD1. The CDR3 spans 16 residues. Germline V gene lookup returns CDR1 LNHDA and CDR2 SQIVND (reference sequence). The V segment lost 7 bases and the J segment 4 bases; nucleotides outside the gene matches: 13. The CDR3 region is CASKDRGAASVTEAFF. The CDR3 region has the DNA TGTGCCAGTAAGGACAGGGGAGCCGCCTCGGTCACTGAAGCTTTCTTT. Full variable domain (outside the CDR3, taken from reference TRBV19 and TRBJ1-1): DGGITQSPKYLFRKEGQNVTLSCEQNLNHDAMYWYRQDPGQGLRLIYYSQIVNDFQKGDIAEGYSVSREKKESFPLTVTSAQKNPTAFYLCASKDRGAASVTEAFFGQGTRLTVV.

This clonotype was seen a handful of times. The chain is built from TRBV28 and TRBJ1-2; D ambiguous. The CDR3 runs 13 residues. CDR1 is MDHEN, CDR2 SYDVKM, per germline. With 3 bases removed from V and 8 bases from J, the gap between germline ends came to 13 bases. The CDR3, as DNA: TGTGCCAGCAGTTTTGTCGCCCTACAGGGCTACACCTTC. Amino acids: CASSFVALQGYTF.

The rearrangement joins TRBV2 to TRBJ2-5; 8 bases align to TRBD2. CDR1 and CDR2 from the germline V gene are SNHLY and FYNNEI. There are 13 residues in the CDR3. Unmatched junction bases numbered 7, after V lost 8 bases and J lost 5 bases. The CDR3 protein is CASGREDQETQYF. DNA of the CDR3: TGTGCCAGCGGGCGGGAGGATCAGGAGACCCAGTACTTC.

This clonotype was counted between two and nine times. This chain joins TRBV6-6 and TRBJ2-1, with TRBD1 matching 7 bases. Germline trimming cut 0 bases from V and 9 bases from J; bases unmatched to any gene: 5. Germline values: CDR1 MNHNY, CDR2 SVGAGI (reference sequence). The CDR3 has 14 residues. The CDR3 region is CASSYSQGGLEQFF. In nucleotides, the CDR3 is TGTGCCAGCAGTTACTCGCAAGGGGGCCTTGAGCAGTTCTTC.

The chain employs TRBV6-4 and TRBJ1-1; no definite D call. Trimming shortened V by 9 bases and J by 1 base, and 15 bases separated the two germline ends. Germline loops: CDR1 MRHNA, CDR2 SNTAGT. CDR3 size: 14 residues. The CDR3 reads CASSVGGQNTEAFF. In nucleotides, the CDR3 is TGTGCCAGTTCGGTTGGAGGGCAGAACACTGAAGCTTTCTTT.

J is TRBJ1-2 and V is TRBV6-1; TRBD1 agrees at 7 bases. CDR1 is MNHNS, CDR2 SASEGT, per germline. There are 13 residues in the CDR3. J lost 3 bases, V lost 8 bases, and 6 bases had no gene match. The CDR3 nucleotides read TGTGCCAGCCGGAGGGGGCCGTACTATGGCTACACCTTC. Its translation: CASRRGPYYGYTF.

This clonotype turned up a few times. The J gene is TRBJ1-2, the V gene TRBV29-1; the D gene is possibly TRBD1 (6 bases). Germline CDR1 and CDR2: SQVTM and ANQGSEA. The V end lost 3 bases, the J end lost 10 bases, and 21 bases lay between the germline ends. The CDR3 runs to 14 residues. Here the CDR3 reads CSVEVQGLVFDYTF. CDR3 sequence (DNA): TGCAGCGTTGAGGTTCAGGGGTTAGTGTTTGACTACACCTTC.

This clonotype occurred a few times. The V and J genes are TRBV7-9 and TRBJ2-7; D is possibly TRBD1 or TRBD2 (5 bases each). The CDR3 runs to 11 residues. The V gene's germline CDR1 is SEHNR and CDR2 FQNEAQ (reference sequence). This CDR3 reads CASSLEGTLTV. The CDR3, as DNA: TGTGCCAGCAGCTTAGAAGGGACCCTAACCGTC.